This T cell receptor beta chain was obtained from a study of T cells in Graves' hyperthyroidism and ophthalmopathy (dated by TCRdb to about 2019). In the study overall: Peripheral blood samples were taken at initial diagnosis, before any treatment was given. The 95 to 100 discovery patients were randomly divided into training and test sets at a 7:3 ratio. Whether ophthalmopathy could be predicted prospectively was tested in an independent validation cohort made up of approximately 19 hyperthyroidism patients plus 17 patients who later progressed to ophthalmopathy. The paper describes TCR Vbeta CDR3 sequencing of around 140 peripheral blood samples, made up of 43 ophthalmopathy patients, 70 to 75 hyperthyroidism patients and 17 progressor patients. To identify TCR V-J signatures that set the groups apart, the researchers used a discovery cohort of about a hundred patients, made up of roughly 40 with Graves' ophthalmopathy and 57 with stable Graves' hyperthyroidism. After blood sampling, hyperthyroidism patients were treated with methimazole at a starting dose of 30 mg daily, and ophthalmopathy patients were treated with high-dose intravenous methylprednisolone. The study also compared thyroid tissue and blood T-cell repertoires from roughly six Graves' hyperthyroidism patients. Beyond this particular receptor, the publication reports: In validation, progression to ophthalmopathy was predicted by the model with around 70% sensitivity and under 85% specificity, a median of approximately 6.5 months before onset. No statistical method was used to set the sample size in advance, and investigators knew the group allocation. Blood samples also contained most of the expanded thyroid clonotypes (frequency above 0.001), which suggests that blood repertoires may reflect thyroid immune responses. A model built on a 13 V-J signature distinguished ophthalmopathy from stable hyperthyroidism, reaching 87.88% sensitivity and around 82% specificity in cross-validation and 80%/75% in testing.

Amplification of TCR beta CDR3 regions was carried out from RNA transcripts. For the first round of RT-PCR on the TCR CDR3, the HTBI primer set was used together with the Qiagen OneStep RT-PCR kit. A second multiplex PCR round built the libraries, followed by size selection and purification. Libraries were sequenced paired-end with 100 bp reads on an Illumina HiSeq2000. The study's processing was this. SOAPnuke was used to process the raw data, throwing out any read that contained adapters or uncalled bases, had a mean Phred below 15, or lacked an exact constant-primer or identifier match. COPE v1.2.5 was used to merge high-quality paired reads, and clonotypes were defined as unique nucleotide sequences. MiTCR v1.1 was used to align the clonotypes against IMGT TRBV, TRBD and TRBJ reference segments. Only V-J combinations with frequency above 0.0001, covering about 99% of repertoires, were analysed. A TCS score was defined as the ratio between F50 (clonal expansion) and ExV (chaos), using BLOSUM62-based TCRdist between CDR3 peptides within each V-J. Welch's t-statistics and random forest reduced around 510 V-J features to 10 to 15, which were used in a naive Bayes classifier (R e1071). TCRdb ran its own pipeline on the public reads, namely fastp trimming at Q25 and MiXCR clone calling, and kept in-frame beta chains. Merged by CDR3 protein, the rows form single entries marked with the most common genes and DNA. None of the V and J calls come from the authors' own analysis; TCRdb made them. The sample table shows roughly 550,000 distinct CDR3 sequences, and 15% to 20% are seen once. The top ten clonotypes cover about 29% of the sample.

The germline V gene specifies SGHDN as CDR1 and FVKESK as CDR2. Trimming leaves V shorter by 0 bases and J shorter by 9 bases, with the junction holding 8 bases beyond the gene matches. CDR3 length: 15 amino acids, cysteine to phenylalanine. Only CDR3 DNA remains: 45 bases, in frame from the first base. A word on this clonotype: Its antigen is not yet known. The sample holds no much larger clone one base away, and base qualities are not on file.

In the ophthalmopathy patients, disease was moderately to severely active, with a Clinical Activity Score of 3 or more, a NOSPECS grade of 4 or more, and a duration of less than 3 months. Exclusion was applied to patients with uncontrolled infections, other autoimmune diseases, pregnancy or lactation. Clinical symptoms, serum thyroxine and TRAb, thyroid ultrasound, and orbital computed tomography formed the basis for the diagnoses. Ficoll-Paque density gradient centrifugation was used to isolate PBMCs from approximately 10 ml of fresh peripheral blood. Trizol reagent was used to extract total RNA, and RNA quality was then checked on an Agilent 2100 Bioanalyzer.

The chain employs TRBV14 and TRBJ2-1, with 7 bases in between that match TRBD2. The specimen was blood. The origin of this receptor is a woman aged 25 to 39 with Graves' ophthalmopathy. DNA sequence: TGTGCCAGCAGCCAAGATGTAGGTAGGGAGGGTGAGCAGTTCTTC. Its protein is CASSQDVGREGEQFF.